Presented here are 4 T cell receptor beta chains from one specimen sequenced in a study of human T cells and chemical hapten exposure. As for time point: patch test 2, 6 weeks after DPC sensitization. Treatment: therapeutic diphenylcyclopropenone sensitization with weekly scalp DPC. Via MiXCR, TCRdb re-called the RACE reads, giving one row per CDR3 protein. The sample includes approximately 84,000 distinct CDR3 sequences, about 9.9% of them seen just once. The source was whole blood, collected in connection with sensitization to the hapten diphenylcyclopropenone (DPC). The origin of the receptors is a man younger than 35 with alopecia areata. Some clones in this sample may be carry-over from other donors' samples.

This rearrangement joins TRBV24-1 to TRBJ2-7, with D possibly matching TRBD2 (5 bases). Germline lookup yields CDR1 KGHDR and CDR2 SFDVKD. The V gene lost 3 bases and the J gene lost 5 bases, with 10 bases spanning the gap. The CDR3 contains 13 residues. The CDR3 is CATSDPHGNEQYF. Here the CDR3 DNA reads TGTGCCACCAGTGATCCGCACGGGAACGAGCAGTACTTC.

This clonotype showed up many times. This chain uses TRBV7-8 with TRBJ2-3; a possible D gene is TRBD2 (7 bases). Germline CDR1 is SGHVS and CDR2 is FQNEAQ. V dropped 6 bases and J dropped 5 bases, with 12 bases sitting between them. CDR3 length: 13 amino acids. This CDR3 reads CASRMRGGDTQYF. The CDR3 DNA sequence: TGTGCCAGCAGAATGAGGGGGGGAGATACGCAGTATTTT.

The chain couples TRBV9 to TRBJ2-3; D perhaps matches TRBD1 (7 bases). V dropped 4 bases and J dropped 5 bases, with 23 bases sitting between them. The CDR3 runs to 17 residues. The germline gives CDR1 SGDLS, CDR2 YYNGEE. The CDR3 protein is CASSPTPGGPSLDTQYF. CDR3 sequence (DNA): TGTGCCAGCAGCCCTACTCCAGGGGGGCCTTCTCTAGATACGCAGTATTTT.

This clonotype was counted a few times. The chain combines TRBV4-1 with TRBJ2-2, with 12 bases aligning to TRBD2. The CDR3 totals 18 residues. CDR1 is MGHRA, CDR2 YSYEKL, per germline. After removal of 1 base from V and 3 bases from J, the junction contained 6 bases not matched to a gene. The CDR3 coding sequence is TGCGCCAGCAGCCAAGCGACTAGCGGGGGCCCAGACACCGGGGAGCTGTTTTTT. Encoded protein: CASSQATSGGPDTGELFF.